This T cell receptor beta chain is from a study of blood T cells in healthy people across ages. The authors ran a second PCR of 7 to 11 cycles using a sample-barcoded 5' primer and a J-beta primer mix. The authors tagged each cDNA molecule using a template-switch adaptor with 12 random nucleotides. Each CDR3 protein is one row after TCRdb ran MiXCR on the 5' RACE reads. Of approximately 1,000,000 distinct CDR3 sequences in the sample, 45% were seen once. Per sample, at least 6 micrograms of total RNA were extracted. The CDR3 covers 14 residues. The V gene's germline CDR1 is SEHNR and CDR2 FQNEAQ (reference sequence). V gave up 2 bases and J gave up 5 bases, with 12 bases separating them. Concerning this clonotype itself: Its antigen is unknown.

Regarding the study as a whole: TCR beta diversity tracked closely with naive T cell percentage. Across the age range, TCR beta diversity per million T cells fell in a roughly linear way.

Sample: blood. The TCR comes from a woman aged 55 to 70 in good health. The chain uses TRBV7-9 and TRBJ2-5; D not certain. The CDR3 region is CASSLISERETQYF. Here the CDR3 DNA reads TGTGCCAGCAGCTTAATCTCCGAACGGGAGACCCAGTACTTC.